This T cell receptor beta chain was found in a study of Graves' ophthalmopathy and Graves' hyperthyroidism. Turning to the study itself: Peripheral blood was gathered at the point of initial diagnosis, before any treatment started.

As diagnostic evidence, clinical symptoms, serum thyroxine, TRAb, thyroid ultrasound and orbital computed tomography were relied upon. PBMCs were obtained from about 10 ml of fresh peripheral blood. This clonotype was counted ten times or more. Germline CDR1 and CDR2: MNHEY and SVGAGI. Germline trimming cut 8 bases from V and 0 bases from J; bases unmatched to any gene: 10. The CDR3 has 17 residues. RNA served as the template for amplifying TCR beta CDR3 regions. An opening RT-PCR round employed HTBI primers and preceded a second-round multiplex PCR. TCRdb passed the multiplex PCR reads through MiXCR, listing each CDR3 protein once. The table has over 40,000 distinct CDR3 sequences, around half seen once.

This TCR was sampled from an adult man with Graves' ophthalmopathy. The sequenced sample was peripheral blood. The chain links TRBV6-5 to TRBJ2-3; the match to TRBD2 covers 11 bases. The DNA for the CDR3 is TGTGCCAGCCAGAGATCTAGCGGGGGGAGTAGCACAGATACGCAGTATTTT. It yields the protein CASQRSSGGSSTDTQYF.